The clone carrying this T cell receptor (beta chain) was counted a single time. The antigen is not known. The data belong to a study of T cells in localized non-small cell lung cancer. The assay was immunoSEQ multiplex PCR, and TCRdb's table has in-frame clones only and misses some. The sample holds about 74,000 clones, around 84% seen once. The V and J ends lost 5 bases and 5 bases, in that order; junction bases with no gene match: 5. Germline V lookup: CDR1 SGHTA, CDR2 FQGNSA. This CDR3 is 14 amino acids long. Points from the study as a whole: Adjacent uninvolved lung had the highest clonality, suggesting focused antigen responses. Longer overall survival was linked to higher blood T cell density.

The chain combines TRBV7-2 with TRBJ2-5; 10 bases are a match to TRBD2. The source was peripheral blood, collected before any cancer treatment. The clonotype comes from a female donor of 60 years or more with stage I lung adenocarcinoma. The CDR3 loop is CASSLSGRLETQYF. The CDR3 DNA follows: TGTGCCAGCAGCCTTAGCGGGAGGTTGGAGACCCAGTACTTC.